This TCR beta chain was identified during a study of graft-versus-host responses after intestinal transplantation. Overall study: The recipients all started with anti-thymocyte globulin induction and then took tacrolimus and steroids for around three years.

Germline assignment: CDR1 MNHNS and CDR2 SASEGT. The V gene lost 4 bases and the J gene lost 4 bases, with 20 bases spanning the gap. This CDR3 spans 18 amino acids. Produced via immunoSEQ multiplex PCR; TCRdb's table is partial and in-frame only. The table records some 64,000 clones, over 90% of them present only once. In regard to this clone: Its antigen is not identified.

This receptor was identified in a human donor who was the organ donor for an intestinal transplant. The chain employs TRBV6-1 and TRBJ1-6; D is uncertain. The sequenced sample was unstimulated CD8+ T cells sorted from spleen or lymph node cells, obtained before transplant. The DNA of the CDR3 is TGTGCCAGCAGTGCTGAACAAGCGGGCAGCGCTTATAATTCACCCCTCCACTTT. Protein sequence: CASSAEQAGSAYNSPLHF.